The next 19 T cell receptor beta chains were all read from a single sample in a study of shared clonotypes between healthy human individuals. Some clones are missing from TCRdb's copy, which holds only in-frame ones; the method was immunoSEQ multiplex PCR. Of about 460,000 clones listed, 75% to 80% are singletons. Material: PBMCs. All receptors derive from a woman aged 40-49 years in good health. Some clones in this sample may be carry-over from other donors' samples.

For the CDR3, the DNA is TGTGCCAGCACCCGGCTAGTTGGTCGGGCTTTCTTT. This encodes CASTRLVGRAFF. J is TRBJ1-1 and V is TRBV25-1; D is uncertain. Germline V gene lookup returns CDR1 MGHDK and CDR2 SYGVNS. V was shortened by 7 bases and J by 11 bases, with 17 bases between the two germline ends. The CDR3 is 12 residues long.

The chain couples TRBV10-3 to TRBJ2-7, with 7 bases identical to TRBD1. This CDR3 contains 11 residues. V lost 10 bases, J lost 5 bases, and 5 bases stayed unmatched. Germline lookup yields CDR1 ENHRY and CDR2 SYGVKD. The CDR3 sequence is CASTGVHEQYF. CDR3 DNA sequence: TGTGCCAGCACAGGGGTACACGAGCAGTACTTC.

This clone has ten or more counts. The sample contains more than one DNA sequence encoding this CDR3. This chain links TRBV15 with TRBJ1-2; 8 positions match TRBD1. The germline CDR1 and CDR2 sequences are LNHNV and YYDKDF (reference sequence). The ends lost 4 bases at V and 0 bases at J; junction bases unmatched: 4. This CDR3 region has 15 residues. CDR3 amino acids: CATSIQGATNYGYTF. As DNA, the CDR3 is TGTGCCACCAGCATTCAGGGGGCCACTAACTATGGCTACACCTTC.

A word on this clone: One end of the junction fails to match germline, which may point to a read error. The J gene is TRBJ2-5, the V gene TRBV30, with TRBD2 identical over 8 bases. Germline CDR1 and CDR2: GTSNPN and SVGIG (reference sequence). This CDR3 is 15 amino acids long. CDR3 nucleotide sequence: TGCGCCTGGAGGGGGGGACTAGGTTTGGGAGGGACCCAGTACTTC. This gives the protein CAWRGGLGLGGTQYF.

In this sample, this clone turned up a few times. The rearrangement uses TRBV6-5 and TRBJ2-5; D is undetermined. This CDR3 is built from 13 residues. Trimming pared 6 bases from V and 5 bases from J, leaving 13 bases between. Per germline, CDR1 MNHEY and CDR2 SVGAGI. The CDR3 bases are TGTGCCAGCAGCCCTCAGCCCCAGGAGACCCAGTACTTC. This encodes CASSPQPQETQYF.

The genes are TRBV2 and TRBJ1-2; 8 nucleotides line up with TRBD1. J gave up 3 bases and V 5 bases, and 11 bases lay outside the gene matches. This CDR3 is 16 amino acids long. The germline V gene encodes CDR1 SNHLY and CDR2 FYNNEI. CDR3: CASSPSAGGFDYGYTF. The CDR3 DNA reads TGTGCCAGCAGTCCTTCGGCAGGGGGCTTTGACTATGGCTACACCTTC.

The chain recombines TRBV5-4 with TRBJ2-7, with D possibly being TRBD2 (5 bases). Germline CDR1 reads SGHNT; CDR2 reads YYREEE (reference sequence). The V and J ends lost 0 bases and 6 bases respectively, with 7 bases between them. This CDR3 region has 12 residues. The CDR3 loop is CASSLGRSEQYF. For the CDR3, the DNA is TGTGCCAGCAGCTTGGGGAGGAGCGAGCAGTACTTC.

The J gene is TRBJ2-7, the V gene TRBV29-1; D remains ambiguous. The CDR3 runs to 13 residues. In germline, CDR1 is SQVTM, CDR2 ANQGSEA. The V end lost 0 bases, the J end lost 0 bases, and 6 bases lay between the germline ends. CDR3 coding DNA: TGCAGCGTTGAAGACGCGGTCTCCTACGAGCAGTACTTC. Translating gives CSVEDAVSYEQYF.

This sequence joins TRBV6-5 and TRBJ2-7; perhaps TRBD2 as D (5 bases). The CDR3 covers 12 residues. The germline V gene encodes CDR1 MNHEY and CDR2 SVGAGI. V lost 6 bases and J lost 5, with 11 bases in between. The CDR3 DNA follows: TGTGCCAGCAGCAGAGGGCCCCACGAGCAGTACTTC. Translating gives CASSRGPHEQYF.

This sequence joins TRBV27 and TRBJ2-3; D could derive from TRBD1 or TRBD2 (5 bases each). Trimming cost V 6 bases and J 2 bases, with 18 bases left between them. The CDR3 consists of 16 residues. Germline V gene sequence: CDR1 MNHEY, CDR2 SMNVEV (reference sequence). CDR3 nucleotides: TGTGCCAGCAGCCGCTCCCGGGACCCAAACACAGATACGCAGTATTTT. It yields the protein CASSRSRDPNTDTQYF.

The chain joins TRBV7-2 to TRBJ2-5, with 7 positions matching TRBD1. The end of the DNA aligns better with TRBJ2-7, so the J call may be wrong. Germline assignment: CDR1 SGHTA and CDR2 FQGNSA. The CDR3 totals 16 residues. The chain's CDR3 is CASSVQGVVTLDEQYF. DNA for the CDR3: TGTGCCAGCAGCGTTCAGGGGGTCGTAACGCTGGACGAGCAGTACTTC.

V is TRBV7-6 and J is TRBJ2-1; no clear D. This CDR3 has 13 residues. Trimming removed 3 bases at V and 3 bases at J, with 6 bases between. CDR1 and CDR2 from the germline V gene are SGHVS and FNYEAQ. The CDR3 here is CASSFRLYNEQFF. CDR3 DNA sequence: TGTGCCAGCAGCTTCCGACTCTACAATGAGCAGTTCTTC.

The chain combines TRBV11-2 with TRBJ2-7; D might be TRBD2 (6 bases). The ends were cut back, 5 bases at V and 6 bases at J, with 14 bases in the middle. Germline values: CDR1 SGHAT, CDR2 FQNNGV. This CDR3 is 13 amino acids long. The CDR3 DNA is TGTGCCAGCAGCCCAGGGACTTTGGGCGAGCAGTACTTC. It is translated as CASSPGTLGEQYF.

This clone was counted a few times. This CDR3 is CASSQSPQGAGDTQYF. CDR3 DNA sequence: TGTGCCAGCAGCCAATCACCTCAGGGGGCTGGAGATACGCAGTATTTT. The chain combines TRBV4-2 with TRBJ2-3; 8 bases map to TRBD1. CDR1 is LGHNA, CDR2 YNFKEQ, per germline. The CDR3 sequence is 16 residues long. Losses at the gene ends were 2 bases for V and 5 bases for J; bases not matched to a gene: 9.

The table lists this clone with a few counts. The V gene is TRBV5-1, the J gene TRBJ2-3; the D is unclear. V was trimmed by 0 bases and J by 0 bases, leaving 8 bases between them. The CDR3 length is 15 residues. Per the germline V gene, CDR1 is SGHRS and CDR2 is YFSETQ. The CDR3 nucleotides are TGCGCCAGCAGCTTGGCCAAGACAAGCACAGATACGCAGTATTTT. It yields the protein CASSLAKTSTDTQYF.

V usage is TRBV4-1 and J usage is TRBJ2-7; the match to TRBD2 covers 13 bases. The trim removed 0 bases at V and 5 bases at J, leaving 7 bases unmatched. This CDR3 has 17 residues. Germline V CDR1 and CDR2: MGHRA, YSYEKL. The DNA for the CDR3 is TGCGCCAGCAGCCAAGAGCCCTGGACTAGCGGGAGTAACGAGCAGTACTTC. Amino acids: CASSQEPWTSGSNEQYF.

This clone occurred a few times. This chain joins TRBV7-2 and TRBJ2-1, with no clear D. The V end lost 1 base, the J end lost 3 bases, and 1 base lay between the germline ends. The CDR3 is 12 residues long. Germline CDR1 is SGHTA and CDR2 is FQGNSA. The CDR3 spells CASSLGYNEQFF. In DNA, the CDR3 is TGTGCCAGCAGCTTAGGCTACAATGAGCAGTTCTTC.

V gene TRBV7-3 combines with J gene TRBJ2-2; D remains unclear. This CDR3 region has 15 residues. CDR1 is SGHTA, CDR2 FQGTGA, per germline. Trimming took off 3 bases at V and 0 bases at J, with 8 bases between the two ends. CDR3 nucleotides: TGTGCCAGCAGCTTGGCAGCCACGAACACCGGGGAGCTGTTTTTT. Its translation: CASSLAATNTGELFF.

To note about this clone: This clone may be a read error of a much larger clone one base away. Other DNA sequences of this sample code for an identical CDR3. J is TRBJ2-1 and V is TRBV28; D is uncertain. The germline gives CDR1 MDHEN, CDR2 SYDVKM. There are 14 residues in the CDR3. Between the trimmed V and J ends, which lost 6 bases and 6 bases, there was a span of 15 bases. CDR3 nucleotide sequence: TGTGCCAGCAGCCCTGTGGACCGTGCCAATGAGCAGTTCTTC. Protein: CASSPVDRANEQFF.